A single sample is the source of the 13 T cell receptor beta chains below, sequenced in a study of blood T cell repertoires in COVID-19. Measured with immunoSEQ multiplex PCR; TCRdb has only the in-frame clones, and not every one. This sample has 85,000 to 120,000 clones, with 60% to 85% found just once. The specimen sequenced was peripheral blood. All receptors come from a man older than 75 with COVID-19, enrolled during active disease.

The V and J genes are TRBV7-8 and TRBJ1-1, with TRBD1 as a possible D gene (5 bases). The length of the CDR3 is 12 residues. The V gene's germline CDR1 is SGHVS and CDR2 FQNEAQ. V lost 4 bases, J lost 6 bases, and 9 bases lay in between. This CDR3 is CASSSRQSEAFF. CDR3 nucleotides: TGTGCCAGCAGCTCTCGACAGTCTGAAGCTTTCTTT.

This clone was counted between two and nine times. The chain employs TRBV2 and TRBJ1-1; the D gene is possibly TRBD1 (5 bases). The germline V gene encodes CDR1 SNHLY and CDR2 FYNNEI. The CDR3 has 16 amino acids. The germline V and J ends were trimmed by 6 bases and 0 bases, with 17 bases remaining between them. The CDR3 bases are TGTGCCAGCAGGGACATCCAAAATACAATGAACACTGAAGCTTTCTTT. Translated: CASRDIQNTMNTEAFF.

This rearrangement joins TRBV27 to TRBJ1-2, with D uncertain. The germline gives CDR1 MNHEY, CDR2 SMNVEV (reference sequence). This CDR3 comprises 15 residues. The V and J ends lost 5 bases and 4 bases respectively, with 17 bases between them. The CDR3 DNA is TGTGCCAGCAGTCCTACCAGGCTCAGCGGCTATGGCTACACCTTC. This gives the protein CASSPTRLSGYGYTF.

This rearrangement joins TRBV4-2 to TRBJ2-7; 10 positions match TRBD2. Germline-derived CDR1 and CDR2 are LGHNA and YNFKEQ. The CDR3 is made up of 15 amino acids. V shed 0 bases, J shed 4 bases, and the junction held 3 bases outside the gene matches. This CDR3 reads CASSQDLSGRYEQYF. The CDR3 DNA follows: TGTGCCAGCAGCCAAGACCTTAGCGGGAGGTACGAGCAGTACTTC.

The V and J genes are TRBV7-9 and TRBJ2-3; D gene unclear. Germline V gives CDR1 SEHNR, CDR2 FQNEAQ (reference sequence). The CDR3 loop spans 17 amino acids. Trimming left V 5 bases short and J 3 bases short, with 21 bases between. DNA for the CDR3: TGTGCCAGCAGCACTAATGCGCTGGAGATGTGGACAGATACGCAGTATTTT. It yields the protein CASSTNALEMWTDTQYF.

The chain uses TRBV6-5 and TRBJ2-7; tentative D call: TRBD1 (6 bases). V lost 7 bases to trimming and J lost 5 bases, with 9 bases between them. The CDR3 loop spans 11 amino acids. CDR1 MNHEY and CDR2 SVGAGI come from the germline V gene. CDR3 loop: CASTRGNEQYF. DNA for the CDR3: TGTGCCAGCACCAGGGGCAACGAGCAGTACTTC.

This clone showed up just a few times. This chain connects TRBV19 to TRBJ2-3; weak D call: TRBD2 (6 bases). The CDR3 is 15 amino acids. V was clipped by 4 bases and J by 4 bases, with 15 bases between them. Germline assignment: CDR1 LNHDA and CDR2 SQIVND (reference sequence). CDR3 in DNA: TGTGCCAGTAGTACCGCGGCACCGGGGGCAGATACGCAGTATTTT. This encodes CASSTAAPGADTQYF.

This rearrangement joins TRBV2 to TRBJ1-5; possible D gene TRBD1, 6 bases. Deletions cut 6 bases from V and 7 bases from J, with 13 bases between. Germline V gives CDR1 SNHLY, CDR2 FYNNEI. This CDR3 is 13 amino acids long. Written as DNA, the CDR3 is TGTGCCAGCAGCCAAGGGGGGGGCCAGCCCCAGCATTTT. As protein: CASSQGGGQPQHF.

This clone appeared once. J is TRBJ1-6 and V is TRBV28; D unresolved. V lost 7 bases to trimming and J lost 9 bases, with 19 bases between them. CDR1 and CDR2 (germline): MDHEN, SYDVKM. The CDR3 is 15 residues long. The CDR3 DNA sequence: TGTGCCAGCAACCCCGCCGGGAAAGTCAGTTCACCCCTCCACTTT. Residues: CASNPAGKVSSPLHF.

V gene TRBV5-1 combines with J gene TRBJ2-7, with D possibly TRBD2 on 5 matching bases. Trimming left V 4 bases short and J 3 bases short, with 14 bases between. CDR1 is SGHRS, CDR2 YFSETQ, per germline. The CDR3 has 14 residues. In nucleotides, the CDR3 is TGCGCCAGCAGCCCGACCGGGCGGGTCTACGAGCAGTACTTC. Encoded protein: CASSPTGRVYEQYF. The whole variable domain, remainder taken from reference TRBV5-1 and TRBJ2-7, is KAGVTQTPRYLIKTRGQQVTLSCSPISGHRSVSWYQQTPGQGLQFLFEYFSETQRNKGNFPGRFSGRQFSNSRSEMNVSTLELGDSALYLCASSPTGRVYEQYFGPGTRLTVT.

This sequence joins TRBV5-4 and TRBJ2-2, with a weak D call TRBD2 (7 bases). The CDR3 contains 17 residues. Between the trimmed V and J ends, which lost 1 base and 0 bases, there was a span of 13 bases. CDR1 is SGHNT, CDR2 YYREEE, per germline (reference sequence). CDR3 in amino acids: CASSLYPGGPNTGELFF. The CDR3 DNA reads TGTGCCAGCAGCTTGTACCCGGGGGGCCCGAACACCGGGGAGCTGTTTTTT.

V is TRBV2 and J is TRBJ2-5, with no clear D. The CDR3 is made up of 13 amino acids. Per the germline V gene, CDR1 is SNHLY and CDR2 is FYNNEI. Trimming took off 1 base at V and 8 bases at J, with 11 bases between the two ends. CDR3 in amino acids: CASSEDSSGTQYF. The DNA of the CDR3 is TGTGCCAGCAGTGAAGACAGTTCAGGTACCCAGTACTTC.

The chain combines TRBV5-1 with TRBJ2-1; perhaps TRBD2 as D (6 bases). V was cut by 4 bases and J by 10 bases, with 12 bases left in between. CDR1 and CDR2 from the germline V gene are SGHRS and YFSETQ. The CDR3 runs 12 residues. The CDR3 coding sequence is TGCGCCAGCAGCCGGGACTGGGCAGAGCAGTTCTTC. Translation gives CASSRDWAEQFF.